The T cell receptor beta chain under discussion was sequenced for a study of CXCR3-negative and CXCR3-positive naive CD8 T cells. Germline CDR1 is MGHRA and CDR2 is YSYEKL. This CDR3 spans 16 amino acids. This clonotype is deemed medium-sized (0.01 to 0.1%) by its frequency. Antigen specificity is unknown. UMI-labeled TRB cDNA libraries were prepared by 5' RACE. With the 5' RACE reads reprocessed, TCRdb shows one record per CDR3 protein and no DNA. The sample's table shows about 9,100 distinct CDR3 sequences. Study results and caveats: Cryopreservation partially lowered CXCR3 expression, so most assays used fresh PBMCs.

The sorter processed each CD8+ T cell subset in triplicate at over 250,000 cells apiece. Sequenced: naive CXCR3- CD8+ T cells from blood. The subset is: CD45RO-CCR7+CD27+CD95- naive CD8+ T cells lacking CXCR3 (TNR3-). This TCR was sampled from a human donor in good health. Some clones in this sample may be carry-over from other donors' samples. This chain links TRBV4-1 with TRBJ1-6; the D call of TRBD1 rests on TCRdb alone, since no DNA is present to check it. The CDR3 region is CASSHRTAIDNSPLHF.